This is a list of T cell receptor beta chains from one sample in a study of patients and donors after allogeneic stem cell transplantation. TCRdb used MiXCR to reprocess the RT-PCR reads, holding one entry per CDR3 protein. The sample includes approximately 200,000 distinct CDR3 sequences, roughly 38% seen only once; the top ten take roughly 11%. The specimen sequenced was blood, either unsorted or a sorted T cell fraction (not recorded which). Receptor source: a human donor who was either an allogeneic HSCT recipient or a stem cell or donor lymphocyte infusion donor (not recorded which). It is not recorded whose cells these are; they may come from a transplant donor. Each CDR3 is given with its conserved first and last residue. The D gene is left open where the match is weak. Some rows mark clone size as missing; the rest say once, few, many or name a class of expanded clone.

CDR3 | DNA | D | V | size | J | length
CASSYGGGRNTEAFF | TGTGCCAGCAGTTACGGAGGGGGACGGAACACTGAAGCTTTCTTT | - | TRBV6-2/TRBV6-3 | - | TRBJ1-1 | 15
CASSQEESGTYTGELFF | TGTGCCAGCAGCCAAGAAGAGTCCGGGACTTACACCGGGGAGCTGTTTTTT | - | TRBV4-2 | once | TRBJ2-2 | 17
CASSVDQGRSPLHF | TGTGCCAGCAGCGTAGATCAGGGTCGCTCACCCCTCCACTTT | - | TRBV9 | - | TRBJ1-6 | 14
CAISEEGASPNYGYTF | TGTGCCATCAGTGAGGAGGGGGCGAGTCCTAACTATGGCTACACCTTC | TRBD1 | TRBV10-3 | - | TRBJ1-2 | 16
CASSSPTVNEQFF | TGTGCCAGCAGCTCGCCCACTGTTAATGAGCAGTTCTTC | - | TRBV7-2 | - | TRBJ2-1 | 13
CAWTYTDTQYF | TGTGCCTGGACATACACAGATACGCAGTATTTT | - | TRBV30 | - | TRBJ2-3 | 11
CASSSGTNQMKGYTF | TGTGCCAGCAGTTCTGGGACAAACCAGATGAAGGGCTACACCTTC | - | TRBV12-3/TRBV12-4 | - | TRBJ1-2 | 15
CASSPPGIMNTEAFF | TGCGCCAGCAGCCCCCCCGGGATAATGAACACTGAAGCTTTCTTT | - | TRBV5-1 | few | TRBJ1-1 | 15
CASSSSGSWDTEAFF | TGTGCCAGCAGTTCCTCCGGGAGTTGGGACACTGAAGCTTTCTTT | - | TRBV12-3/TRBV12-4 | few | TRBJ1-1 | 15
CASSHRTEPYEQYF | TGCGCCAGCAGCCACCGGACAGAACCCTACGAGCAGTACTTC | - | TRBV4-1 | once | TRBJ2-7 | 14
CASSLAVRLNNEQFF | TGCGCCAGCAGCTTGGCGGTGAGACTGAACAATGAGCAGTTCTTC | - | TRBV5-1 | - | TRBJ2-1 | 15
CAISEPPTGVKNIQYF | TGTGCCATCAGTGAGCCCCCTACAGGGGTCAAAAACATTCAGTACTTC | TRBD1 | TRBV10-3 | - | TRBJ2-4 | 16
CASSSDRGWQPQHF | TGTGCCAGCAGTTCGGACAGGGGGTGGCAGCCCCAGCATTTT | TRBD1 | TRBV12-3/TRBV12-4 | many | TRBJ1-5 | 14
CAISESEGKSNYGYTF | TGTGCCATCAGTGAGTCGGAAGGGAAATCTAACTATGGCTACACCTTC | - | TRBV10-3 | - | TRBJ1-2 | 16
CASTASPYGYTF | TGTGCCAGCACCGCCTCCCCCTATGGCTACACCTTC | - | TRBV28 | - | TRBJ1-2 | 12
CSARPHTEAFF | TGCAGTGCTAGACCCCACACTGAAGCTTTCTTT | - | TRBV20-1 | - | TRBJ1-1 | 11
CASHSGTGWGTDTQYF | TGCGCCAGCCACTCCGGGACAGGTTGGGGCACAGATACGCAGTATTTT | TRBD1 | TRBV5-1 | few | TRBJ2-3 | 16
CASSQDPWTVNQPQHF | TGCGCCAGCAGCCAAGATCCTTGGACAGTGAATCAGCCCCAGCATTTT | - | TRBV4-1 | - | TRBJ1-5 | 16
CASSSGQGGGNQPQHF | TGTGCCAGCAGTTCTGGACAGGGGGGTGGCAATCAGCCCCAGCATTTT | TRBD1 | TRBV2 | - | TRBJ1-5 | 16
CASSLVKGKGYTF | TGTGCCAGCAGCTTGGTCAAGGGGAAAGGCTACACCTTC | - | TRBV5-6 | - | TRBJ1-2 | 13
CAISELQLLLNTEAFF | TGTGCCATCAGTGAGTTACAGCTTCTACTCAACACTGAAGCTTTCTTT | - | TRBV10-3 | - | TRBJ1-1 | 16
CASSQDRWYTEAFF | TGCGCCAGCAGCCAAGATCGGTGGTACACTGAAGCTTTCTTT | - | TRBV4-1 | - | TRBJ1-1 | 14
CASSQRVGLSYEQYF | TGCGCCAGCAGCCAGAGGGTGGGGCTCTCCTACGAGCAGTACTTC | - | TRBV4-1 | few | TRBJ2-7 | 15
CASSEVPYGYTF | TGTGCCAGCAGTGAAGTCCCCTATGGCTACACCTTC | - | TRBV25-1 | - | TRBJ1-2 | 12
CASSYSGVPPYEQYF | TGTGCCAGCAGTTACTCGGGGGTACCTCCCTACGAGCAGTACTTC | - | TRBV6-6 | - | TRBJ2-7 | 15
CASSSDRGHEQYF | TGTGCCAGCAGCTCGGACAGGGGGCACGAGCAGTACTTC | TRBD1 | TRBV7-7 | - | TRBJ2-7 | 13
CATSRDRAGGGYQPQHF | TGTGCCACCAGCAGAGATCGGGCAGGGGGAGGTTATCAGCCCCAGCATTTT | TRBD1 | TRBV15 | once | TRBJ1-5 | 17
CASSRQRITDTQYF | TGTGCCAGCAGTCGACAGAGAATCACAGATACGCAGTATTTT | - | TRBV12-3/TRBV12-4 | - | TRBJ2-3 | 14
CASSLVGNEKLFF | TGTGCCAGCAGCTTAGTGGGGAATGAAAAACTGTTTTTT | - | TRBV25-1 | few | TRBJ1-4 | 13
CASRLQGADGYTF | TGTGCCAGCAGGTTGCAGGGGGCCGACGGCTACACCTTC | TRBD1 | TRBV12-3/TRBV12-4 | few | TRBJ1-2 | 13
CASSHTRVSGNTIYF | TGTGCCAGCAGTCATACAAGGGTCTCTGGAAACACCATATATTTT | - | TRBV12-3/TRBV12-4 | - | TRBJ1-3 | 15
CASSDRYRANEQFF | TGTGCCAGCAGTGACAGATACAGGGCCAATGAGCAGTTCTTC | - | TRBV6-1 | - | TRBJ2-1 | 14
CASSLRAGGSYEQYF | TGCGCCAGCAGCTTGAGGGCAGGGGGCTCCTACGAGCAGTACTTC | TRBD1 | TRBV5-1 | few | TRBJ2-7 | 15
CASSLLSDTQYF | TGTGCCAGCAGCTTACTTTCAGATACGCAGTATTTT | - | TRBV7-9 | few | TRBJ2-3 | 12
CASSLGLAGKRYEQFF | TGCGCCAGCAGCTTGGGACTAGCGGGGAAACGCTATGAGCAGTTCTTC | TRBD2 | TRBV5-1 | few | TRBJ2-1 | 16
CASSLRDYSYTF | TGTGCCTCCTCGCTTCGGGACTACAGCTACACCTTC | - | TRBV7-2 | few | TRBJ1-2 | 12
CSARFGELSYEQYF | TGCAGTGCTAGGTTTGGGGAACTCTCCTACGAGCAGTACTTC | - | TRBV20-1 | - | TRBJ2-7 | 14